Included here is one T cell receptor beta chain sequence, with context. As yet, its antigen is unknown. One entry per CDR3 protein results from TCRdb running MiXCR on the RT-PCR reads. The top ten clones hold about a tenth of a sample with about 780,000 distinct CDR3 sequences, approximately 17% of them seen once. The source of the sample is a study of response to subunit inactivated influenza vaccine. Findings and caveats of the study: Few new T cells, the authors suggested, are recruited by each seasonal influenza vaccination.

The clonotype originates from a man aged 50-60 years who received an inactivated influenza vaccine. The sequences come from PBMCs from blood, collected about 5 days after vaccination.

For the CDR3, the DNA is TGTGCCAGCAGCTCCTCGGGTAGCAGAGAGACCCAGTACTTC. Its translation: CASSSSGSRETQYF. The chain combines TRBV7-6 with TRBJ2-5, with D uncertain. This CDR3 is built from 14 residues. Trimming stripped 4 bases from V and 4 bases from J, with 13 bases between. Per germline, CDR1 SGHVS and CDR2 FNYEAQ.